These T cell receptor beta chains were read from a single sample in a study of blood T cell repertoires in COVID-19. Generated by immunoSEQ multiplex PCR, the TCRdb table keeps only in-frame clones and is missing some. The sample yields approximately 290,000 clones, approximately 89% seen once. Sequencing was done on a sample of peripheral blood. The receptors originated from a woman in her 30s with COVID-19, enrolled during active disease. Each CDR3 is given with its conserved first and last residue. D genes are given only for firm matches. Not every row has a clone size; where given, it reads once, few, many or a size class.

TRBD2	TRBV20-1	TRBJ2-1	.	TGCAGTGCTAGTGTTCTAGCGGGAGCTCTAAAGGGCAATGAGCAGTTCTTC	CSASVLAGALKGNEQFF
.	TRBV12-3/TRBV12-4	TRBJ1-1	.	TGTGCCAGCAGTTGGGGGACACCCGAAGCTTTCTTT	CASSWGTPEAFF
.	TRBV6-1	TRBJ1-1	.	TGTGCCAGCAGTGAAAATGCCGACTGGGGGGGGCTTGTGAACACTGAAGCTTTCTTT	CASSENADWGGLVNTEAFF
TRBD1	TRBV7-9	TRBJ2-2	.	TGTGCCGGGACAGGGGGCGCAGGCCTTTACACCGGGGAGCTGTTTTTT	CAGTGGAGLYTGELFF
.	TRBV11-2	TRBJ2-5	once	TGTGCCAGCAGCTTAGTGCGACGTCTAGCAGGAGAGACCCAGTACTTC	CASSLVRRLAGETQYF
.	TRBV29-1	TRBJ1-2	.	TGCAGCGTTGACGGGCAGGGTCGAGGCTACACCTTC	CSVDGQGRGYTF
.	TRBV5-4	TRBJ2-1	.	TGTGCCAGCAGCTTGGTCGGCGGGACCTCTGAGCAGTTCTTC	CASSLVGGTSEQFF
.	TRBV12-3/TRBV12-4	TRBJ1-5	.	TGTGCCAGCAGTTTAAGCGGGCCCCAGCATTTT	CASSLSGPQHF
TRBD2	TRBV6-5	TRBJ2-3	.	TGTGCCAGCAGTCCGGGACTAGCGGGAGATACGCAGTATTTT	CASSPGLAGDTQYF
TRBD1	TRBV30	TRBJ1-3	once	TGTGCCTGGCGGACAGGCCTTTCTGGAAACACCATATATTTT	CAWRTGLSGNTIYF
TRBD1	TRBV19	TRBJ2-7	once	TGTGCCAGTAGGGACGGACAGGGAACCTACGAGCAGTACTTC	CASRDGQGTYEQYF
.	TRBV18	TRBJ2-7	.	TGTGCCAGCTCACGCGGGGGCTTGGAGCAGTACTTC	CASSRGGLEQYF
.	TRBV10-1	TRBJ1-1	.	TGCGCCAGCAGTGAGTCGCAGGCAATCCCGAACACTGAAGCTTTCTTT	CASSESQAIPNTEAFF
TRBD1	TRBV7-9	TRBJ1-2	.	TGTGCCAGCAGCTCAGAGAGCAGGGGGAATGGCTACACCTTC	CASSSESRGNGYTF
TRBD2	TRBV18	TRBJ2-1	once	TGTGCCAGCTCACCACGTACCAGGACTAGCGGGAGTAATAATGAGCAGTTCTTC	CASSPRTRTSGSNNEQFF
.	TRBV27	TRBJ1-2	.	TGTGCCAGCAGTTCTGGGACATACTATGGCTACACCTTC	CASSSGTYYGYTF
TRBD1	TRBV28	TRBJ1-5	.	TGTGCCAGCAGTTATGGGACAGGGGGCTCGTGGCAGCCCCAGCATTTT	CASSYGTGGSWQPQHF
.	TRBV30	TRBJ2-5	.	TGTGCCTGGACCAGACAATTCCAAGAGACCCAGTACTTC	CAWTRQFQETQYF
TRBD1	TRBV4-1	TRBJ2-7	.	TGCGCCAGCAGCCACATGGACAGGGATCACTACGAGCAGTACTTC	CASSHMDRDHYEQYF
.	TRBV6-1	TRBJ2-1	.	TGTGCCAGCAGTGAGGCAGGATGGTCATACAATGAGCAGTTCTTC	CASSEAGWSYNEQFF
.	TRBV5-4	TRBJ2-1	.	TGTGCCAGCAGCTCCCAAACTAGTCCCTTCGGGAATGAGCAGTTCTTC	CASSSQTSPFGNEQFF
.	TRBV2	TRBJ1-5	.	TGTGCCAGCAGTCCCAGGACAGTTAGCAATCAGCCCCAGCATTTT	CASSPRTVSNQPQHF
.	TRBV19	TRBJ2-7	.	TGTGCCAGTAGTATAGCTGACGGCGACAACGAGCAGTACTTC	CASSIADGDNEQYF
TRBD1	TRBV7-9	TRBJ2-5	.	TGTGCCAGCAGCTTAGAACAGGGGGGGACCCAGTACTTC	CASSLEQGGTQYF
TRBD2	TRBV4-1	TRBJ2-1	.	TGCGCCAGCAGCATGGGACTAGCGCCGTACAATGAGCAGTTCTTC	CASSMGLAPYNEQFF
.	TRBV6-4	TRBJ1-5	.	TGTGCCAGCATAAACAGGATTAATAGCAATCAGCCCCAGCATTTT	CASINRINSNQPQHF
.	TRBV28	TRBJ1-4	.	TGTGCCAGCAGTTTAAGGGGTCTAAATGAAAAACTGTTTTTT	CASSLRGLNEKLFF
TRBD1	TRBV10-3	TRBJ1-5	.	TGTGCCATCAGTGATGACAGGGCCAATCAGCCCCAGCATTTT	CAISDDRANQPQHF
.	TRBV5-1	TRBJ2-1	few	TGCGCCAGCAGCTTCGTGTGGTCCGGTGATTCCAATGAGCAGTTCTTC	CASSFVWSGDSNEQFF
.	TRBV28	TRBJ1-4	.	TGTGCCAGCAGCACTGCGGACAGAACTAATGAAAAACTGTTTTTT	CASSTADRTNEKLFF
TRBD1	TRBV9	TRBJ2-1	.	TGTGCCAGCAGCGGACGGACAGGGGACAATGAGCAGTTCTTC	CASSGRTGDNEQFF
TRBD1	TRBV19	TRBJ1-2	once	TGTGCCAGTAGTTTAAAAACCGGGACAGGGGTCGACTATGGCTACACCTTC	CASSLKTGTGVDYGYTF
TRBD2	TRBV11-1	TRBJ2-5	.	TGTGCCAGCAGCTTAGCGGTTCGGGAGGGTGAAGAGACCCAGTACTTC	CASSLAVREGEETQYF
.	TRBV2	TRBJ2-1	.	TGTGCCAGCAGTGAAGTACTCGACAGCTACTCCTACAATGAGCAGTTCTTC	CASSEVLDSYSYNEQFF
TRBD1	TRBV19	TRBJ2-2	.	TGTGCCAGTAGTATCCAGGGGACAGTCACCGGGGAGCTGTTTTTT	CASSIQGTVTGELFF
TRBD2	TRBV18	TRBJ2-7	.	TGTGCCAGCTCACCGGGGTTGACTAGCGGGGATCCCTGGGCCTACGAGCAGTACTTC	CASSPGLTSGDPWAYEQYF
TRBD2	TRBV11-2	TRBJ2-5	.	TGTGCCAGCAGCTTAAGTGGGACTAGCGGGGCGGAGACCCAGTACTTC	CASSLSGTSGAETQYF
TRBD2	TRBV10-1	TRBJ2-3	.	TGCGCCAGCAGTCCCGGGACTAGCGGGCCAGATACGCAGTATTTT	CASSPGTSGPDTQYF
.	TRBV7-9	TRBJ1-2	.	TGTGCCAGCAGCTTAAAGGGGGAAGTGAACTATGGCTACACCTTC	CASSLKGEVNYGYTF
TRBD1	TRBV3-1/TRBV3-2	TRBJ1-2	.	TGTGCCAGCAGCCAAGTGGACCGGGACAGCGGCTACACCTTC	CASSQVDRDSGYTF
.	TRBV5-8	TRBJ1-5	.	TGTGCCAGCAGCTCTCTACGGGGTTATAGCAATCAGCCCCAGCATTTT	CASSSLRGYSNQPQHF
TRBD1	TRBV6-5	TRBJ1-6	once	TGTGCCAGCAGTCCTAGGACAGGGAATTCACCCCTCCACTTT	CASSPRTGNSPLHF